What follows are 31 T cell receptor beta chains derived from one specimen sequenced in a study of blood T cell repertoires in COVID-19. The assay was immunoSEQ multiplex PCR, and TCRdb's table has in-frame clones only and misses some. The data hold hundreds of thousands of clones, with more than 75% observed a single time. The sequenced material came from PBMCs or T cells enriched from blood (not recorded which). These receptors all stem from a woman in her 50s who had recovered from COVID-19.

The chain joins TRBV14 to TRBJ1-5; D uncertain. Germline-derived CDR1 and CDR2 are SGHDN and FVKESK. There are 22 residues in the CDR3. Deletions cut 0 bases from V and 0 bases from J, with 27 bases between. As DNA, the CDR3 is TGTGCCAGCAGCCAAGACTGCCGGCGGGTCCCACAAGTAAACTATAGCAATCAGCCCCAGCATTTT. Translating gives CASSQDCRRVPQVNYSNQPQHF.

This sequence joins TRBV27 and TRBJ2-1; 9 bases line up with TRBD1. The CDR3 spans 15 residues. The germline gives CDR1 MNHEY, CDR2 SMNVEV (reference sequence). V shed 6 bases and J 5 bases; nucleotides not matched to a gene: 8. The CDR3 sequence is CASREQGAGHNEQFF. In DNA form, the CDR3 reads TGTGCCAGCAGGGAACAGGGGGCGGGTCACAATGAGCAGTTCTTC.

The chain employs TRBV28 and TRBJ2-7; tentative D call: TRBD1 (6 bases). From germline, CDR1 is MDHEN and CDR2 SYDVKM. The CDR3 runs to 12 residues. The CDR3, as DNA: TGTGGGACCGGGACACGGCCCTACGAGCAGTACTTC. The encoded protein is CGTGTRPYEQYF.

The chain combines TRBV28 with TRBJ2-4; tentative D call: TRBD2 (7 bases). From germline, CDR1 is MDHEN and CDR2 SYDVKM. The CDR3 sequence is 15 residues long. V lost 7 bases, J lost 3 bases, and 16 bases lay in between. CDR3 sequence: CASNLRGGGKNIQYF. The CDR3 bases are TGTGCCAGCAACCTAAGGGGGGGAGGCAAAAACATTCAGTACTTC.

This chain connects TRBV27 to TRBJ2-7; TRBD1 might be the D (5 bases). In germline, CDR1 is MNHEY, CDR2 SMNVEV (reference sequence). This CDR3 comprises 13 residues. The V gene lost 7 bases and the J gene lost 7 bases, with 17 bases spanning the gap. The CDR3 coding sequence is TGTGCCAGCATCTCGGCTAACGGACAAGAGCAGTACTTC. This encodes CASISANGQEQYF.

CDR3 amino acids: CASRRSTGVMAEAFF. The CDR3 bases are TGCGCCAGCAGACGGAGCACAGGGGTCATGGCTGAAGCTTTCTTT. The chain links TRBV5-1 to TRBJ1-1; 7 nucleotides align to TRBD1. Germline CDR1 SGHRS, CDR2 YFSETQ. Trimming at V came to 5 bases and at J to 6 bases, leaving 13 bases not matched to a gene. CDR3 size: 15 residues.

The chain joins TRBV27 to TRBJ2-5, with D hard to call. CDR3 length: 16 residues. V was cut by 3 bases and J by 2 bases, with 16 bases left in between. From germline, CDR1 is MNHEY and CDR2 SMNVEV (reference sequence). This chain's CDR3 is CASSFPSDKEQETQYF. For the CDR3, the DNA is TGTGCCAGCAGTTTCCCCTCGGATAAGGAGCAAGAGACCCAGTACTTC.

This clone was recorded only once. The CDR3 spells CASSVNTYTEAFF. The CDR3 DNA is TGTGCCAGCAGCGTGAACACATACACTGAAGCTTTCTTT. The V call is TRBV9, the J call TRBJ1-1; D remains ambiguous. Germline-derived CDR1 and CDR2 are SGDLS and YYNGEE. The V end was cut by 2 bases, the J end by 3 bases, with 8 bases between. CDR3 length: 13 amino acids.

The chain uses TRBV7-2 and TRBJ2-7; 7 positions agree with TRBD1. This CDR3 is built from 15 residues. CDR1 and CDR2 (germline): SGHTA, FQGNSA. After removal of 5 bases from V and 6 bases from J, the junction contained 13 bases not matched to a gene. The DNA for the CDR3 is TGTGCCAGCAGCCCCAGAGGACAGGCGGCGGGCGAGCAGTACTTC. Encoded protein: CASSPRGQAAGEQYF.

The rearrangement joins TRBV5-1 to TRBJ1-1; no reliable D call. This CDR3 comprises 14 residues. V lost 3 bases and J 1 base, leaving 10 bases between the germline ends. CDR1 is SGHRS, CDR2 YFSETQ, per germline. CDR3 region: CASSWFGENTEAFF. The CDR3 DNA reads TGCGCCAGCAGCTGGTTCGGGGAGAACACTGAAGCTTTCTTT.

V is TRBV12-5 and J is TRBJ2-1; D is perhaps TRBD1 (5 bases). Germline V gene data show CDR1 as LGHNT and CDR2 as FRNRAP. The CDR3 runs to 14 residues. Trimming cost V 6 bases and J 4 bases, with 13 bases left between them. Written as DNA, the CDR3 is TGTGCTAGTGGACTGGAGACAGAGTACAATGAGCAGTTCTTC. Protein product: CASGLETEYNEQFF.

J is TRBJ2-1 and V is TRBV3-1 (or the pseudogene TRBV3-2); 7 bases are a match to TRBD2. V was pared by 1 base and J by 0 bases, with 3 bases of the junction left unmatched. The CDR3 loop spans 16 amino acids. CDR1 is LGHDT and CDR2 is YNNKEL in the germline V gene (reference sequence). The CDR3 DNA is TGTGCCAGCAGCCAAGCCTTAGCGGGCTCCTACAATGAGCAGTTCTTC. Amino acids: CASSQALAGSYNEQFF.

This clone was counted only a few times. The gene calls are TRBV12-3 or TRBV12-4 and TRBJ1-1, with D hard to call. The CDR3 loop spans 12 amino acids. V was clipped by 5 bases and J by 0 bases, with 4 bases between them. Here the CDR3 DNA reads TGTGCCAGCAGTGTCGTGAACACTGAAGCTTTCTTT. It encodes CASSVVNTEAFF.

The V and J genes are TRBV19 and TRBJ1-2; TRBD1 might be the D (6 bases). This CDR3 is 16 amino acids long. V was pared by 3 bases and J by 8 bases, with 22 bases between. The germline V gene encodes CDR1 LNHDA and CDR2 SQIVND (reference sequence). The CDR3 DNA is TGTGCCAGTAGTATTCCGACCGTGACAGGCCGAGGGGGCTACACCTTC. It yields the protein CASSIPTVTGRGGYTF.

The CDR3 loop is CASSLQGHQPQHF. In DNA, the CDR3 is TGTGCCAGCAGTTTACAGGGCCATCAGCCCCAGCATTTT. J is TRBJ1-5 and V is TRBV28; TRBD1 is a possible D gene (5 bases). V lost 2 bases and J lost 5, with 7 bases in between. CDR1 and CDR2 from the germline V gene are MDHEN and SYDVKM. The CDR3 runs 13 residues.

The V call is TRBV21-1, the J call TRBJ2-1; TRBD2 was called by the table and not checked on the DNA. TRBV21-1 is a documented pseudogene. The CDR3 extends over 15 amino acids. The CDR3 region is CASPSGRSGEDEQFF. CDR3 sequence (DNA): TGTGCCAGCCCTAGCGGGAGGTCGGGGGAAGATGAGCAGTTCTTC.

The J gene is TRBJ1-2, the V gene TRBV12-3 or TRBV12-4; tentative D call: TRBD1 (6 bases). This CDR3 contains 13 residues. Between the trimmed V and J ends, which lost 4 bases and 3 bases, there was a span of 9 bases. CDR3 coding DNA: TGTGCCAGCAGTTCGGACAGTTACTATGGCTACACCTTC. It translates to CASSSDSYYGYTF.

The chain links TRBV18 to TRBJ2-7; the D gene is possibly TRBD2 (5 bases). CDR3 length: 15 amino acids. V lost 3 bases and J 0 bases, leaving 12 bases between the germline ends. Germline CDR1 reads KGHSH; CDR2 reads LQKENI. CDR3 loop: CASSPGSGSSYEQYF. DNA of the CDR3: TGTGCCAGCTCACCGGGGTCGGGGAGCTCCTACGAGCAGTACTTC.

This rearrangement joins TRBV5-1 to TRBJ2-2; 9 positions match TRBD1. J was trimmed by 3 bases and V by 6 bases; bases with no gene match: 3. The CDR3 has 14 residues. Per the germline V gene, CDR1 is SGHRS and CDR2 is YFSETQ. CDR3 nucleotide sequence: TGCGCCAGCACTGGACAGGGGCACACCGGGGAGCTGTTTTTT. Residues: CASTGQGHTGELFF.

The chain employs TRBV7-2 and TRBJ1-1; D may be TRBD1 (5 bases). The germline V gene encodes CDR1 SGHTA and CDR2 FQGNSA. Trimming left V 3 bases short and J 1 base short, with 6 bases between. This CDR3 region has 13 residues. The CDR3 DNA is TGTGCCAGCAGCTTTGGGGCGAACACTGAAGCTTTCTTT. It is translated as CASSFGANTEAFF.

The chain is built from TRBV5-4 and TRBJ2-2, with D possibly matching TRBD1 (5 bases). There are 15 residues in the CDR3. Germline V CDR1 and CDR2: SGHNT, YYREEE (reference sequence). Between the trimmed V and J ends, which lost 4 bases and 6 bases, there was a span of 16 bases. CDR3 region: CASSLPQGGPGELFF. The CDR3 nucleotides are TGTGCCAGCAGCCTCCCCCAGGGTGGCCCCGGGGAGCTGTTTTTT.

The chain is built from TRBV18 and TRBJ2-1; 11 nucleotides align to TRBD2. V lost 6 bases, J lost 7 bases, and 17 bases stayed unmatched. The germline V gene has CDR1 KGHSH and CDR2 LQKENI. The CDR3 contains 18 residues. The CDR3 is CASSPIWRTSGSGNEQFF. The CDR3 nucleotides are TGTGCCAGCTCCCCAATTTGGCGCACTAGCGGGAGTGGAAATGAGCAGTTCTTC. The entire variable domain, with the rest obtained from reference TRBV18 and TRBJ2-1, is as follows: NAGVMQNPRHLVRRRGQEARLRCSPMKGHSHVYWYRQLPEEGLKFMVYLQKENIIDESGMPKERFSAEFPKEGPSILRIQQVVRGDSAAYFCASSPIWRTSGSGNEQFFGPGTRLTVL.

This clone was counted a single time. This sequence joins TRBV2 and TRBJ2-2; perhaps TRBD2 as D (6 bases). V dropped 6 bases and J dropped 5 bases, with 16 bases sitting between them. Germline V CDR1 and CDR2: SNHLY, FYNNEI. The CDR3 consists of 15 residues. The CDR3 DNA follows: TGTGCCAGCAGAGGTGACGGGAGAGGAACCGGGGAGCTGTTTTTT. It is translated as CASRGDGRGTGELFF.

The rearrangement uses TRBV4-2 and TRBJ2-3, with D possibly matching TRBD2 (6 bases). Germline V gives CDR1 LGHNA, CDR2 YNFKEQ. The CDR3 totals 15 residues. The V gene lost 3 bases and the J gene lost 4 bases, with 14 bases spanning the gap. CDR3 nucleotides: TGTGCCAGCAGCCAGAAGCCTCTAGCGTCAGATACGCAGTATTTT. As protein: CASSQKPLASDTQYF.

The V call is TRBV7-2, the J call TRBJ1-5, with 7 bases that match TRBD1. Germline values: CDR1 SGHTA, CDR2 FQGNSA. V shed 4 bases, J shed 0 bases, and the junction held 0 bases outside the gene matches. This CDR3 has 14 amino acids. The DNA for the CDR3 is TGTGCCAGCAGCTGGGACAGTAGCAATCAGCCCCAGCATTTT. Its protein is CASSWDSSNQPQHF.

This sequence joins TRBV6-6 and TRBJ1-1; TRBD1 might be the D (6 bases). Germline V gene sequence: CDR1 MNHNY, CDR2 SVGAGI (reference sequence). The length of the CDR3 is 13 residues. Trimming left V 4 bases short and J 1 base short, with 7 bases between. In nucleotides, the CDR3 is TGTGCCAGCAGTTTGGGACAGAACACTGAAGCTTTCTTT. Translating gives CASSLGQNTEAFF.

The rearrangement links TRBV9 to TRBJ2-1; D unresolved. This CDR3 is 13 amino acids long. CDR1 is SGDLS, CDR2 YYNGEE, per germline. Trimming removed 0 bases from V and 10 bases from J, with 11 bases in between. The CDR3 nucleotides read TGTGCCAGCAGCGTAGTTCCCCGGCGGGAGCAGTTCTTC. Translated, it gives CASSVVPRREQFF.

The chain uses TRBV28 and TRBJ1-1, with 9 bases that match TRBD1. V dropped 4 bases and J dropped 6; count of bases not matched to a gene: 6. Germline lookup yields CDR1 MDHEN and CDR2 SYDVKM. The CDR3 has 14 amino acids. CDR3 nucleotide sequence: TGTGCCAGCAGTTCCGGGACAGGGTGGGCTGAAGCTTTCTTT. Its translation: CASSSGTGWAEAFF.

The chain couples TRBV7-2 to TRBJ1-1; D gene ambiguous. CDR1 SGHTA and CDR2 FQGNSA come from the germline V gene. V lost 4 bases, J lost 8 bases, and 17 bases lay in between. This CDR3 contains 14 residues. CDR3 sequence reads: CASSSTRLGLEAFF. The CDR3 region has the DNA TGTGCCAGCAGCTCGACAAGGCTTGGTTTAGAAGCTTTCTTT.

Here the CDR3 DNA reads TGCGCCAGCAGCTTGGGTAGACAAAATGAGCAGTTCTTC. It specifies CASSLGRQNEQFF. The chain has TRBV5-1 and TRBJ2-1, with unresolved D. The CDR3 loop spans 13 amino acids. In germline, CDR1 is SGHRS, CDR2 YFSETQ. V was cut by 0 bases and J by 7 bases, with 8 bases left in between.

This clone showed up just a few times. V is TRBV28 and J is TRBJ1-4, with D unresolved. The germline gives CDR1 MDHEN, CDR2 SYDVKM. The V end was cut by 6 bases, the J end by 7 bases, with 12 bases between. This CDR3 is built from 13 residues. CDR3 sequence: CASRAAGVEKLFF. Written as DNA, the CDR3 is TGTGCCAGCAGGGCCGCCGGGGTTGAAAAACTGTTTTTT.